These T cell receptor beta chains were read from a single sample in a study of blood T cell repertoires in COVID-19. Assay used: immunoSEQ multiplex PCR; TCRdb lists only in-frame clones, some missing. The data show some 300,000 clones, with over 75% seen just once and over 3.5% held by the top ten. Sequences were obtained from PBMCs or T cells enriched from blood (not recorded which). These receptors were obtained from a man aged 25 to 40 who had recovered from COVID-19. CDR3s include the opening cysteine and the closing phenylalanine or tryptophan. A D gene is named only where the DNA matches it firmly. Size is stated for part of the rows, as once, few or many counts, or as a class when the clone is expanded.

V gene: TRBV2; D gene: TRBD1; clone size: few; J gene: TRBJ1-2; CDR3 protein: CASSVDRGAYGYTF; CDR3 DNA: TGTGCCAGCAGTGTGGACAGGGGCGCCTATGGCTACACCTTC
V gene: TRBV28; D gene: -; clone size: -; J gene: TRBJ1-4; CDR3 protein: CASSLPGRTDEKLFF; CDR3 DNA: TGTGCCAGCAGTTTACCGGGGAGGACGGATGAAAAACTGTTTTTT
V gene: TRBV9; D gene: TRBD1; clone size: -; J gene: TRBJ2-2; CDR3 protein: CASSVHRGNTGELFF; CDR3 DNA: TGTGCCAGCAGCGTCCACAGGGGGAACACCGGGGAGCTGTTTTTT
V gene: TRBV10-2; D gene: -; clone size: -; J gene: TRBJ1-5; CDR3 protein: CASRTTGIGNQPQHF; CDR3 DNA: TGCGCCAGCAGAACTACAGGGATCGGCAATCAGCCCCAGCATTTT
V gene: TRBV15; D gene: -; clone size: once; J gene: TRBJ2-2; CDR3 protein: CATSRVDRNTGELFF; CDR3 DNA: TGTGCCACCAGCAGAGTCGACAGGAACACCGGGGAGCTGTTTTTT
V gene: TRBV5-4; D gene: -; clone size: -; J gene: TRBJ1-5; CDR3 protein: CARGTTSNQPQHF; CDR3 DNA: TGTGCCAGAGGGACAACCAGCAATCAGCCCCAGCATTTT
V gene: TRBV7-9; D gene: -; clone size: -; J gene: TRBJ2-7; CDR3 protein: CASSLGDYEQYF; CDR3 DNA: TGTGCCAGCAGCCTCGGGGACTACGAGCAGTACTTC
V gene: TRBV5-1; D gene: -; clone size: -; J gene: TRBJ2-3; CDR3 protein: CASSLHPGSPSTDTQYF; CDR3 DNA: TGCGCCAGCAGCTTGCATCCCGGGAGCCCCAGCACAGATACGCAGTATTTT
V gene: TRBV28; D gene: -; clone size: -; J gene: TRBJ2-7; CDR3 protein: CASSPNRLPDYEQYF; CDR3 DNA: TGTGCCAGCAGTCCCAACAGGCTTCCCGACTACGAGCAGTACTTC
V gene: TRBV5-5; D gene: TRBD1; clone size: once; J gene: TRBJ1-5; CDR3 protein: CASSLDRDNQPQHF; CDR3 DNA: TGTGCCAGCAGTTTGGACAGGGACAATCAGCCCCAGCATTTT
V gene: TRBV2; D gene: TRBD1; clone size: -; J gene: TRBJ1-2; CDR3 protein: CASSSRTGGLGRGYTF; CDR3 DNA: TGTGCCAGCAGTTCCAGGACAGGGGGCTTAGGAAGAGGCTACACCTTC
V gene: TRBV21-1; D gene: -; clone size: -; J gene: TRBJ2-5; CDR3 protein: CASSSYFISNRVGETQYF; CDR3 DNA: TGTGCCAGCAGCAGTTACTTTATATCGAACAGGGTGGGGGAGACCCAGTACTTC
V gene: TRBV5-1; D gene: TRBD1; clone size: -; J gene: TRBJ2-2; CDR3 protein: CASSLVGQDTGELFF; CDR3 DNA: TGCGCCAGCAGCTTAGTAGGACAGGACACCGGGGAGCTGTTTTTT
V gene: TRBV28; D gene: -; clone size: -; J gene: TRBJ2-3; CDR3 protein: CASSPPQGTFTDTQYF; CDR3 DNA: TGTGCCAGCAGTCCCCCCCAGGGGACCTTCACAGATACGCAGTATTTT
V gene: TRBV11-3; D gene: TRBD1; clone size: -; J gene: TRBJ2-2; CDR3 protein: CASSYEDRSNTGELFF; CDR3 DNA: TGTGCCAGCAGCTACGAGGACAGGTCGAACACCGGGGAGCTGTTTTTT
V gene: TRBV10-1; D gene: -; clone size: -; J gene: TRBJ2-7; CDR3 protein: CASKTGCSYEQYF; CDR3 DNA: TGCGCCAGCAAAACAGGTTGCTCCTACGAGCAGTACTTC
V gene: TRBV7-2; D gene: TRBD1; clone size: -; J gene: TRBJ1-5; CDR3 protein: CASSLPWGQGVGQPQHF; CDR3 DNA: TGTGCCAGCAGCTTACCGTGGGGGCAGGGGGTGGGTCAGCCCCAGCATTTT
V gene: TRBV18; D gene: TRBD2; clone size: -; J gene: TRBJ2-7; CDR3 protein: CASSPTGTSGRTRRYEQYF; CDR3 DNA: TGTGCCAGCTCCCCCACCGGGACTAGCGGGAGGACCCGCCGTTACGAGCAGTACTTC
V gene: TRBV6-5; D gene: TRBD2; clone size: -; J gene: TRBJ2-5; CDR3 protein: CASSSPGLAGQETQYF; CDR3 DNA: TGTGCCAGCAGTTCTCCGGGACTAGCGGGGCAAGAGACCCAGTACTTC
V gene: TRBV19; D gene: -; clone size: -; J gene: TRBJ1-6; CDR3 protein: CASSPPSGSSYNSPLHF; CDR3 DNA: TGTGCCAGTAGTCCCCCGTCCGGGAGCTCCTATAATTCACCCCTCCACTTT
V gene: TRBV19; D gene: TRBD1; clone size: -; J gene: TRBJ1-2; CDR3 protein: CASSIGDGTGLSGYTF; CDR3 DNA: TGTGCCAGTAGTATAGGGGACGGGACAGGGCTTTCTGGCTACACCTTC
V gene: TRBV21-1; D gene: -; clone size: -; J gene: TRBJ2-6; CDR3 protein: CASSTSVQRGQVPSGANVLTF; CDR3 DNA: TGTGCCAGCAGCACCTCCGTCCAACGGGGACAGGTCCCCTCTGGGGCCAACGTCCTGACTTTC
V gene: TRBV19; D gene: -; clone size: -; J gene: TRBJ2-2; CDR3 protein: CASSTQGPSTGELFF; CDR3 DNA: TGTGCCAGTAGTACACAGGGTCCCAGCACCGGGGAGCTGTTTTTT
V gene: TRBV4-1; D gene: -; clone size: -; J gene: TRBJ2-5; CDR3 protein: CASSQDVAGWETQYF; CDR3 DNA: TGCGCCAGCAGCCAAGATGTGGCAGGTTGGGAGACCCAGTACTTC
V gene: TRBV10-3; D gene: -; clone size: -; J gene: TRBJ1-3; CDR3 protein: CAISESTGNTIYF; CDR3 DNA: TGTGCCATCAGTGAGTCTACTGGAAACACCATATATTTT
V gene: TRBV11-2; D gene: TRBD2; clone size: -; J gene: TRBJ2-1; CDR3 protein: CASSFGAGGNNEQFF; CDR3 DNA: TGTGCCAGCAGCTTTGGAGCGGGGGGAAACAATGAGCAGTTCTTC
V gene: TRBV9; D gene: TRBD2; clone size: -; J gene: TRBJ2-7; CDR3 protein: CASSPGTSGDRYEQYF; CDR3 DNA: TGTGCCAGCAGCCCTGGGACTAGCGGGGACCGCTACGAGCAGTACTTC
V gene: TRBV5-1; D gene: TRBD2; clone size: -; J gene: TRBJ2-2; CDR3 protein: CASSAGTSFGTGELFF; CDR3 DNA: TGCGCCAGCAGCGCCGGGACTAGCTTTGGCACCGGGGAGCTGTTTTTT
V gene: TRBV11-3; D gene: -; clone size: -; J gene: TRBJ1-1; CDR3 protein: CASSRPGAGLLNTEAFF; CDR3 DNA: TGTGCCAGCAGCCGACCTGGCGCAGGTCTCTTGAACACTGAAGCTTTCTTT
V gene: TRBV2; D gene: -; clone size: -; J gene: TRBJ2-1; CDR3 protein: CASIAFPGNEQFF; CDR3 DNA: TGTGCCAGCATTGCATTCCCGGGCAATGAGCAGTTCTTC
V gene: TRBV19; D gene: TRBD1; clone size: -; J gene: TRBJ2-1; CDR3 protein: CASRLTGTGQNEQFF; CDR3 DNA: TGTGCCAGTCGCCTAACCGGGACAGGGCAGAATGAGCAGTTCTTC
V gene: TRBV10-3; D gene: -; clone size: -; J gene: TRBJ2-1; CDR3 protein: CAISGYVDNEQFF; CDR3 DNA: TGTGCCATCTCAGGGTACGTGGACAATGAGCAGTTCTTC
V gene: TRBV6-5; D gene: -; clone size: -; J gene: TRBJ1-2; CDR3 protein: CASSYMARAPSYGYTF; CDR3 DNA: TGTGCCAGCAGTTATATGGCCAGGGCCCCTTCCTATGGCTACACCTTC
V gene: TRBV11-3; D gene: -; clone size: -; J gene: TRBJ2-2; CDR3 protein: CASSLRNGELFF; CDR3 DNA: TGTGCCAGCAGCTTACGTAACGGGGAGCTGTTTTTT
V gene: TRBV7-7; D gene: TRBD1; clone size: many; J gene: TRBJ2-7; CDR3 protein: CASSLRQGRNYEQYF; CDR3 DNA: TGTGCTAGCAGCTTAAGACAGGGGAGAAACTACGAGCAGTACTTC
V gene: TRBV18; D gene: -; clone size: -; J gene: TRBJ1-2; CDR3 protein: CASSGQRPNYGYTF; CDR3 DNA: TGTGCCAGCTCAGGACAGAGACCTAACTATGGCTACACCTTC
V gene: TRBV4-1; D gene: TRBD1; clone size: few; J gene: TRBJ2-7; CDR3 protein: CASSQVDRDHEQYF; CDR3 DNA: TGCGCCAGCAGCCAAGTAGACAGGGACCACGAGCAGTACTTC
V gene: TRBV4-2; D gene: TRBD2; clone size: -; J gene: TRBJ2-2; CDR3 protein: CASRPGLAGGRSTGELFF; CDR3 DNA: TGTGCCAGCAGACCCGGACTAGCGGGGGGGCGATCCACCGGGGAGCTGTTTTTT
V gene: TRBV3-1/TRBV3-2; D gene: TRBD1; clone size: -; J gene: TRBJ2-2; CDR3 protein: CASSQTGTGGYTGELFF; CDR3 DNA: TGTGCCAGCAGCCAGACCGGGACAGGGGGCTATACCGGGGAGCTGTTTTTT
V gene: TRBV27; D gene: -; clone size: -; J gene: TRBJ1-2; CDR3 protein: CASSSRAGNYGYTF; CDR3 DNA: TGTGCCAGCAGTTCACGAGCCGGGAACTATGGCTACACCTTC
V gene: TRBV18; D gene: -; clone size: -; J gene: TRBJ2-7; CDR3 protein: CASSPKSSYEQYF; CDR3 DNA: TGTGCCAGCTCACCAAAGAGCTCCTACGAGCAGTACTTC
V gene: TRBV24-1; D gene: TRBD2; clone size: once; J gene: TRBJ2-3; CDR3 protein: CATSDLLAGGFDTQYF; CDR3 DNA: TGTGCCACCAGTGATCTTCTAGCGGGGGGTTTCGATACGCAGTATTTT
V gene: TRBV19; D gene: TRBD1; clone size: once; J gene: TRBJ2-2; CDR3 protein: CASSDRAANTGELFF; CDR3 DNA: TGTGCCAGTAGTGACAGGGCGGCGAACACCGGGGAGCTGTTTTTT
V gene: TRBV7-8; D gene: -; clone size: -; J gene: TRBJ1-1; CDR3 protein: CATLPWTDQSPVAFF; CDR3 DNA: TGTGCCACCCTACCATGGACAGATCAGTCTCCTGTAGCTTTCTTT
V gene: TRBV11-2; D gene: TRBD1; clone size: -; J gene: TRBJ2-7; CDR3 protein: CASSFGQASYEQYF; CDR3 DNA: TGTGCCAGCAGCTTCGGACAGGCCTCCTACGAGCAGTACTTC